This T cell receptor beta chain appears in the sequencing data of a study of glioma-infiltrating T cells after dendritic cell vaccination. The CDR3 loop spans 15 amino acids. Trimming cost V 8 bases and J 3 bases; bases outside gene matches: 8. Germline V gene sequence: CDR1 SNHLY, CDR2 FYNNEI. Generated by immunoSEQ multiplex PCR, the TCRdb table keeps only in-frame clones and is missing some. The table shows roughly 83,000 clones, with 80% to 90% occurring only once. The receptor was isolated from a human donor with glioblastoma. This chain joins TRBV2 and TRBJ2-7, with 12 nucleotides matching TRBD2. The starting material was blood, obtained before dendritic cell vaccination. The CDR3 nucleotides are TGTGCCAGCTTGTGGCTAGCGGGAGGGGTCTACGAGCAGTACTTC. As protein: CASLWLAGGVYEQYF.